A single sample gave rise to the 32 T cell receptor beta chains below, sequenced in a study of blood T cells in healthy people across ages. The second PCR ran roughly 7 to 12 cycles with a sample-barcoded 5' primer and J-beta primers. From the 5' RACE reads, TCRdb called clonotypes with MiXCR, one entry per CDR3 protein. The data contain 730,000 or so distinct CDR3 sequences, 43% of them seen just once; the ten biggest clones take up 20% to 25%. The sample was blood. Receptor source: a woman aged 60 to 75 in good health.

This clonotype occurred many times. The rearrangement links TRBV5-1 to TRBJ2-7, with D possibly matching TRBD1 (5 bases). V dropped 2 bases and J dropped 4 bases, with 10 bases sitting between them. Germline V lookup: CDR1 SGHRS, CDR2 YFSETQ. The CDR3 runs 13 residues. Written as DNA, the CDR3 is TGCGCCAGCAGCTTTCAGGGTGTGTACGAGCAGTACTTC. Translating gives CASSFQGVYEQYF.

For this clonotype: A junction boundary mismatches the germline segment, possibly from a read error. V and J are TRBV7-8 and TRBJ2-4, with D tentatively TRBD2 (5 bases). The CDR3 is made up of 14 amino acids. The V gene's germline CDR1 is SGHVS and CDR2 FQNEAQ. CDR3 in amino acids: CASSLGTYKSIQYF. CDR3 sequence (DNA): TGTGCCAGCAGCTTAGGGACTTACAAAAGCATTCAGTACTTC.

This clonotype was seen a few times. This chain links TRBV7-2 with TRBJ1-6; D call uncertain. CDR1 is SGHTA, CDR2 FQGNSA, per germline. The ends were cut back, 5 bases at V and 10 bases at J, with 15 bases in the middle. The CDR3 extends over 14 amino acids. In DNA form, the CDR3 reads TGTGCCAGCAGCCTCACCTTGGCCGACTCACCCCTCCACTTT. Amino acid sequence: CASSLTLADSPLHF.

CDR3 nucleotide sequence: TGCAGTGCTAGGACTGTGCGGGACCTGGTCCCACGCACAGATACGCAGTATTTT. Its protein product is CSARTVRDLVPRTDTQYF. The V call is TRBV20-1, the J call TRBJ2-3; D is possibly TRBD2 (6 bases). Deletions cut 3 bases from V and 1 base from J, with 23 bases between. Germline V gives CDR1 DFQATT, CDR2 SNEGSKA (reference sequence). The CDR3 length is 18 residues.

This clonotype appeared a single time. The genes are TRBV5-1 and TRBJ1-1; the D gene is possibly TRBD1 (6 bases). Germline lookup yields CDR1 SGHRS and CDR2 YFSETQ. V lost 4 bases to trimming and J lost 11 bases, with 18 bases between them. The length of the CDR3 is 13 residues. CDR3 coding DNA: TGCGCCAGCAGCGAGGACAGAGGGTCGGGGGCTTTCTTT. The encoded protein is CASSEDRGSGAFF.

In this sample, this clonotype turned up a few times. V usage is TRBV2 and J usage is TRBJ2-3; D is uncertain. Trimming took 7 bases from V and 7 from J, leaving 15 bases between them. The CDR3 extends over 13 amino acids. CDR1 and CDR2 from the germline V gene are SNHLY and FYNNEI. DNA for the CDR3: TGTGCCAGCACCGACCAAGACACGCATACGCAGTATTTT. It is translated as CASTDQDTHTQYF.

This clonotype was detected a few times. The chain is built from TRBV19 and TRBJ2-4; perhaps TRBD1 as D (6 bases). Trimming removed 5 bases from V and 3 bases from J, with 17 bases in between. Germline CDR1 reads LNHDA; CDR2 reads SQIVND (reference sequence). The CDR3 has 16 residues. The CDR3 spells CASSSRARTDKNIQYF. The CDR3 DNA reads as TGTGCCAGTAGTTCCCGGGCCCGGACAGACAAAAACATTCAGTACTTC. The whole variable domain, remainder taken from reference TRBV19 and TRBJ2-4, is DGGITQSPKYLFRKEGQNVTLSCEQNLNHDAMYWYRQDPGQGLRLIYYSQIVNDFQKGDIAEGYSVSREKKESFPLTVTSAQKNPTAFYLCASSSRARTDKNIQYFGAGTRLSVL.

The chain employs TRBV20-1 and TRBJ2-1; D uncertain. The length of the CDR3 is 11 residues. CDR1 is DFQATT, CDR2 SNEGSKA, per germline (reference sequence). Trimming shortened V by 3 bases and J by 10 bases, and 10 bases separated the two germline ends. CDR3 residues: CSARSQPEQFF. The CDR3 region has the DNA TGCAGTGCTAGGTCCCAGCCCGAGCAGTTCTTC.

The chain carries TRBV6-2 or TRBV6-3 and TRBJ2-5, with 7 positions matching TRBD2. J was trimmed by 5 bases and V by 5 bases; bases with no gene match: 11. The CDR3 has 15 residues. Germline lookup yields CDR1 MNHEY and CDR2 SVGEGT. CDR3 region: CASSGYGRIRETQYF. The CDR3 DNA sequence: TGTGCCAGCAGTGGGTACGGGAGGATCCGGGAGACCCAGTACTTC.

The rearrangement uses TRBV9 and TRBJ2-1; D call uncertain. Germline V lookup: CDR1 SGDLS, CDR2 YYNGEE. V was cut by 4 bases and J by 0 bases, with 8 bases left in between. This CDR3 has 14 amino acids. The CDR3 sequence is CASSTTSSYNEQFF. In DNA, the CDR3 is TGTGCCAGCAGCACGACAAGCTCCTACAATGAGCAGTTCTTC.

V gene TRBV20-1 combines with J gene TRBJ2-1; either TRBD1 or TRBD2 may fit D (5 bases each). Trimming took off 1 base at V and 2 bases at J, with 12 bases between the two ends. The CDR3 has 15 residues. CDR1 is DFQATT and CDR2 is SNEGSKA in the germline V gene (reference sequence). The CDR3 DNA reads as TGCAGTGCTAGAGCCCCAGGGAGAGCCTACAATGAGCAGTTCTTC. It codes for CSARAPGRAYNEQFF.

Only a few counts were recorded for this clonotype. The chain recombines TRBV7-2 with TRBJ2-5; 8 nucleotides line up with TRBD2. The closer fit of TRBJ2-7 to the DNA end suggests the J call may be wrong. The length of the CDR3 is 14 residues. Germline values: CDR1 SGHTA, CDR2 FQGNSA. The CDR3 DNA follows: TGTGCCAGCAGCTCACCGGGACTAGTTACCGAGCAGTACTTC. Amino acids: CASSSPGLVTEQYF.

The chain has TRBV11-1 and TRBJ2-1; D remains ambiguous. The J call may be faulty, since TRBJ2-7 better matches the DNA end. The CDR3 covers 15 residues. Germline lookup yields CDR1 SGHAT and CDR2 FQDESV (reference sequence). In DNA, the CDR3 is TGTGCCAGCAGCTTATGGCGGAGCTCCTACAATGAGCAGTACTTC. Translated, it gives CASSLWRSSYNEQYF.

CDR3 loop: CASSPKAGGSYEQYF. The DNA for the CDR3 is TGTGCCAGCAGCCCTAAAGCGGGAGGGTCCTACGAGCAGTACTTC. V is TRBV3-1 and J is TRBJ2-7; 10 bases map to TRBD2. The CDR3 is 15 amino acids. The trim removed 4 bases at V and 1 base at J, leaving 4 bases unmatched. The germline CDR1 and CDR2 sequences are LGHDT and YNNKEL (reference sequence).

This clonotype was detected many times. The rearrangement uses TRBV5-1 and TRBJ2-7; D could derive from TRBD1 or TRBD2 (5 bases each). Germline loops: CDR1 SGHRS, CDR2 YFSETQ. The CDR3 covers 13 residues. V dropped 4 bases and J dropped 5 bases, with 13 bases sitting between them. The CDR3 coding sequence is TGCGCCAGCAGCCGGGGACGGGATAACGAGCAGTACTTC. It translates to CASSRGRDNEQYF.

This chain joins TRBV29-1 and TRBJ2-6, with 11 bases matching TRBD1. V dropped 6 bases and J dropped 1; count of bases not matched to a gene: 14. The length of the CDR3 is 19 residues. Looked up from germline, CDR1 is SQVTM and CDR2 is ANQGSEA. The CDR3 is CSVAGLGDRGISGANVLTF. The CDR3 coding sequence is TGCAGCGTCGCAGGGTTAGGGGACAGGGGGATTTCTGGGGCCAACGTCCTGACTTTC.

The CDR3 region has the DNA TGTGCCAGCAGTGAGTTCCGGGTTGAATCCGGGGAGCTGTTTTTT. Its protein product is CASSEFRVESGELFF. V is TRBV2 and J is TRBJ2-2; D remains ambiguous. Germline CDR1 is SNHLY and CDR2 is FYNNEI. V was cut by 3 bases and J by 6 bases, with 14 bases left in between. The CDR3 has 15 residues.

The CDR3 coding sequence is TGCAGTGCTAGGGGGACAGAGACTTACAATGAGCAGTTCTTC. Translated, it gives CSARGTETYNEQFF. The chain recombines TRBV20-1 with TRBJ2-1; 7 bases fit TRBD1. This CDR3 region has 14 residues. With V trimmed by 3 bases and J by 4 bases, 6 bases remained unmatched. Germline V CDR1 and CDR2: DFQATT, SNEGSKA (reference sequence).

This clonotype was detected once. The J gene is TRBJ2-5, the V gene TRBV5-1, with D maybe TRBD1 (5 bases). Deletions cut 1 base from V and 2 bases from J, with 18 bases between. Looked up from germline, CDR1 is SGHRS and CDR2 is YFSETQ. The CDR3 length is 17 residues. The CDR3 DNA follows: TGCGCCAGCAGCTTGTTTTCAGACAGCGCTCTGCAAGAGACCCAGTACTTC. Protein sequence: CASSLFSDSALQETQYF.

V usage is TRBV2 and J usage is TRBJ2-5, with 8 nucleotides matching TRBD2. The V gene's germline CDR1 is SNHLY and CDR2 FYNNEI. This CDR3 comprises 15 residues. Trimming took 1 base from V and 2 from J; bases not matched to a gene: 3. The CDR3 bases are TGTGCCAGCAGTGAAGTGGGACTAGAACAAGAGACCCAGTACTTC. This encodes CASSEVGLEQETQYF.

This chain connects TRBV11-3 to TRBJ2-7; no firm D call. The CDR3 length is 14 residues. The germline CDR1 and CDR2 sequences are SGHNT and YENEEA. V was clipped by 3 bases and J by 5 bases, with 14 bases between them. This CDR3 is CASSFGPDTHEQYF. For the CDR3, the DNA is TGTGCCAGCAGCTTCGGTCCGGATACTCACGAGCAGTACTTC.

The J gene is TRBJ2-7, the V gene TRBV4-2, with unresolved D. This CDR3 is 14 amino acids long. CDR1 is LGHNA and CDR2 is YNFKEQ in the germline V gene. V lost 0 bases to trimming and J lost 3 bases, with 9 bases between them. In nucleotides, the CDR3 is TGTGCCAGCAGCCAAGAGCGCAGGAGCTACGAGCAGTACTTC. Residues: CASSQERRSYEQYF.

The V and J genes are TRBV27 and TRBJ1-5; maybe TRBD1 (5 bases). Germline CDR1 reads MNHEY; CDR2 reads SMNVEV (reference sequence). CDR3 length: 17 amino acids. The germline V and J ends were trimmed by 2 bases and 0 bases, with 14 bases remaining between them. This CDR3 is CASSLRWDSDSNQPQHF. In DNA form, the CDR3 reads TGTGCCAGCAGTTTAAGATGGGACTCCGATAGCAATCAGCCCCAGCATTTT.

This clonotype was counted at least ten times. The rearrangement uses TRBV7-6 and TRBJ2-5; maybe TRBD1 (6 bases). This CDR3 is 14 amino acids long. Germline CDR1 reads SGHVS; CDR2 reads FNYEAQ. V lost 5 bases and J lost 4, with 14 bases in between. CDR3 in DNA: TGTGCCAGCAGCATTGGGACAACTGGAGAGACCCAGTACTTC. Translating gives CASSIGTTGETQYF.

This clonotype was recorded many times. The rearrangement joins TRBV4-1 to TRBJ2-1; no clear D gene. V gave up 0 bases and J gave up 9 bases, with 6 bases separating them. The CDR3 covers 12 residues. Germline lookup yields CDR1 MGHRA and CDR2 YSYEKL. The CDR3 DNA reads as TGCGCCAGCAGCCAAGATGCTAGTGAGCAGTTCTTC. Translation gives CASSQDASEQFF.

There are many counts of this clonotype. The gene calls are TRBV20-1 and TRBJ2-1; 9 nucleotides match TRBD1. The CDR3 contains 17 residues. After removal of 4 bases from V and 7 bases from J, the junction contained 17 bases not matched to a gene. Germline V gene data show CDR1 as DFQATT and CDR2 as SNEGSKA (reference sequence). This CDR3 is CSATKWTGEGGRNEQFF. Here the CDR3 DNA reads TGCAGTGCTACCAAGTGGACAGGGGAGGGGGGTAGGAATGAGCAGTTCTTC.

This clonotype was seen only a few times. The chain has TRBV7-3 and TRBJ2-1; 12 nucleotides agree with TRBD2. The CDR3 extends over 19 amino acids. Germline assignment: CDR1 SGHTA and CDR2 FQGTGA. After removal of 5 bases from V and 8 bases from J, the junction contained 19 bases not matched to a gene. CDR3 DNA: TGTGCCAGCAGCCTTCGGACGACTAGCGGGAGAGGGAGGGGAGATGAGCAGTTCTTC. Its translation is CASSLRTTSGRGRGDEQFF.

The chain uses TRBV5-1 and TRBJ1-1; D is perhaps TRBD1 (5 bases). The CDR3 spans 14 residues. The germline V gene encodes CDR1 SGHRS and CDR2 YFSETQ. V lost 4 bases to trimming and J lost 1 base, with 11 bases between them. The CDR3 is CASSAGRGNTEAFF. The CDR3 DNA sequence: TGCGCCAGCAGCGCGGGACGGGGGAACACTGAAGCTTTCTTT.

This clonotype was detected only a few times. The chain is built from TRBV7-9 and TRBJ1-1, with TRBD1 as a possible D gene (5 bases). Germline V lookup: CDR1 SEHNR, CDR2 FQNEAQ (reference sequence). The CDR3 is 13 amino acids. V was shortened by 1 base and J by 5 bases, with 8 bases between the two germline ends. CDR3 region: CASSLDRMTEAFF. CDR3 in DNA: TGTGCCAGCAGCTTAGACAGGATGACTGAAGCTTTCTTT.

This chain links TRBV3-1 with TRBJ1-5, with unresolved D. The CDR3 runs to 15 residues. Germline V CDR1 and CDR2: LGHDT, YNNKEL (reference sequence). Trimming stripped 2 bases from V and 3 bases from J, with 11 bases between. Here the CDR3 reads CASSQNGVPNQPQHF. The CDR3 DNA follows: TGTGCCAGCAGCCAAAACGGGGTGCCCAATCAGCCCCAGCATTTT.

This clonotype was recorded a few times. The chain employs TRBV9 and TRBJ2-1; TRBD2 aligns across 11 bases. The junction had 11 bases not matched to a gene; V was cut back by 3 bases and J by 6 bases. The CDR3 extends over 17 amino acids. Germline values: CDR1 SGDLS, CDR2 YYNGEE. The DNA of the CDR3 is TGTGCCAGCAGCGCACCGACTAGCGGGACGGCTCGCAATGAGCAGTTCTTC. Its protein is CASSAPTSGTARNEQFF.

This clonotype was seen a few times. This chain connects TRBV29-1 to TRBJ1-2; tentatively, D is TRBD1 (5 bases). V was clipped by 7 bases and J by 4 bases, with 13 bases between them. This CDR3 has 12 amino acids. Germline-derived CDR1 and CDR2 are SQVTM and ANQGSEA. The CDR3 protein is CSAGGGSYGYTF. The DNA for the CDR3 is TGCAGCGCCGGGGGGGGAAGCTATGGCTACACCTTC.